These 4 T cell receptor beta chains originate from one sample sequenced in a study of blood T cell repertoires in COVID-19. TCRdb's table, derived via immunoSEQ multiplex PCR, lists solely in-frame clones and lacks some. The table records 95,000 to 150,000 clones, about 86% of them present only once. The sequenced sample was peripheral blood. Receptors originate from a man older than 75 with active or convalescent COVID-19.

The chain carries TRBV19 and TRBJ2-5; TRBD1 matches 9 bases. CDR1 LNHDA and CDR2 SQIVND come from the germline V gene (reference sequence). This CDR3 is 15 amino acids long. Losses at the gene ends were 5 bases for V and 2 bases for J; bases not matched to a gene: 6. The CDR3 DNA reads TGTGCCAGTAGTCTCGGGACAGGGAGGCAAGAGACCCAGTACTTC. Translated, it gives CASSLGTGRQETQYF. The variable domain in full, with the rest retrieved from reference TRBV19 and TRBJ2-5, is DGGITQSPKYLFRKEGQNVTLSCEQNLNHDAMYWYRQDPGQGLRLIYYSQIVNDFQKGDIAEGYSVSREKKESFPLTVTSAQKNPTAFYLCASSLGTGRQETQYFGPGTRLLVL.

The chain combines TRBV7-3 with TRBJ2-1, with 9 bases fitting TRBD2. The CDR3 is 16 residues long. V lost 2 bases to trimming and J lost 4 bases; unmatched junction nucleotides: 6. Germline V gene data show CDR1 as SGHTA and CDR2 as FQGTGA. The DNA of the CDR3 is TGTGCCAGCAGCTTAGGTATTAGCGGGGGATACAATGAGCAGTTCTTC. Encoded protein: CASSLGISGGYNEQFF.

This clone was seen only once. J is TRBJ1-1 and V is TRBV28, with TRBD1 matching over 7 bases. The CDR3 has 13 amino acids. With 2 bases clipped from V and 7 bases from J, the junction kept 4 bases outside the gene matches. Germline V lookup: CDR1 MDHEN, CDR2 SYDVKM. CDR3 amino acids: CASSLNRDSEAFF. The CDR3 coding sequence is TGTGCCAGCAGTTTAAACCGGGACAGTGAAGCTTTCTTT.

The chain uses TRBV6-2 or TRBV6-3 and TRBJ2-3; TRBD2 aligns across 10 bases. J was trimmed by 4 bases and V by 2 bases; bases with no gene match: 9. This CDR3 region has 17 residues. CDR1 is MNHEY and CDR2 is SVGEGT in the germline V gene. Here the CDR3 DNA reads TGTGCCAGCAGTTACAAGCGGGGGGGCCCGACGGCAGATACGCAGTATTTT. It encodes CASSYKRGGPTADTQYF.